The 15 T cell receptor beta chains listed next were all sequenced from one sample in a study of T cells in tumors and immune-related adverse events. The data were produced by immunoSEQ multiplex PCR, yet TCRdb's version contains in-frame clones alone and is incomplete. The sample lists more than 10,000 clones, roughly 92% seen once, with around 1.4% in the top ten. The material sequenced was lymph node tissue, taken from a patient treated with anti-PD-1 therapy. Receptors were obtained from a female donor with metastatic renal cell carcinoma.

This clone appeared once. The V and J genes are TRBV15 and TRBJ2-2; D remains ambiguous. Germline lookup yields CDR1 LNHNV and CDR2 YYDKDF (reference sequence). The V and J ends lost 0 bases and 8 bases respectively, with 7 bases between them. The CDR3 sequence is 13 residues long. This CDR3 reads CATSRDSPGELFF. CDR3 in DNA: TGTGCCACCAGCAGAGACAGCCCAGGGGAGCTGTTTTTT.

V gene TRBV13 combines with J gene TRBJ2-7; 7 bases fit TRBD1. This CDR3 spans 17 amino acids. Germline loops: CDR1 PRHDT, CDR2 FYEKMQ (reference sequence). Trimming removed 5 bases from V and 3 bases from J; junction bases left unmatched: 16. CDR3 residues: CASSLRRTTGQIYEQYF. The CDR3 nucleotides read TGTGCCAGCAGCCTAAGGCGGACAACGGGACAGATCTACGAGCAGTACTTC.

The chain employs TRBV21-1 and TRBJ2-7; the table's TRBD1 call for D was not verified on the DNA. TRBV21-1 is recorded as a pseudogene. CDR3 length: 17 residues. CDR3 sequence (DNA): TGTGCCAGCAGCAAAGGGCATCCGGGACAGGGAAACTACGAGCAGTACTTC. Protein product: CASSKGHPGQGNYEQYF.

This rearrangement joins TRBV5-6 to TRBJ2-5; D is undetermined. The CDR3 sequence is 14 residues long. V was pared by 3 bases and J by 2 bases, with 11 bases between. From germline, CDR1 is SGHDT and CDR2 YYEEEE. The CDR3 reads CASSWMRGQETQYF. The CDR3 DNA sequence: TGTGCCAGCAGCTGGATGCGCGGTCAAGAGACCCAGTACTTC.

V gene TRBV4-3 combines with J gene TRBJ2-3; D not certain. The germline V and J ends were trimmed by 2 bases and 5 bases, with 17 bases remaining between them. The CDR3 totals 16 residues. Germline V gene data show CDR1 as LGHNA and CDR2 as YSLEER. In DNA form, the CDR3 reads TGCGCCAGCAGCCAATTACTTGCGGCCAAGGGAGATACGCAGTATTTT. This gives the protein CASSQLLAAKGDTQYF.

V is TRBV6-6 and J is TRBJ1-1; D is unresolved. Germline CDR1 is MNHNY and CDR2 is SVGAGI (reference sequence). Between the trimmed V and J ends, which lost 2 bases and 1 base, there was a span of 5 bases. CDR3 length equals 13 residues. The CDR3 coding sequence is TGTGCCAGCAGTTACGCAGGGAACACTGAAGCTTTCTTT. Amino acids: CASSYAGNTEAFF.

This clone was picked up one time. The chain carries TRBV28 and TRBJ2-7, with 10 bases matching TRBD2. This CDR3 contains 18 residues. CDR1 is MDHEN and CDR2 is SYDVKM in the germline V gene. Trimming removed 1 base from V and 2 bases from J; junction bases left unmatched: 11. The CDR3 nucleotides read TGTGCCAGCAGTTTATTTCGAAGGCTAGCGGGAGCCCCCTACGAGCAGTACTTC. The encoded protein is CASSLFRRLAGAPYEQYF. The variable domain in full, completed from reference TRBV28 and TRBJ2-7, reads DVKVTQSSRYLVKRTGEKVFLECVQDMDHENMFWYRQDPGLGLRLIYFSYDVKMKEKGDIPEGYSVSREKKERFSLILESASTNQTSMYLCASSLFRRLAGAPYEQYFGPGTRLTVT.

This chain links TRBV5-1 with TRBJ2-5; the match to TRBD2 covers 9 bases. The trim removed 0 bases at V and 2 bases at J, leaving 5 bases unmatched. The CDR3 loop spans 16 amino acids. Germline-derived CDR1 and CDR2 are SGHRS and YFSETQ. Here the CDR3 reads CASSLVTSGPQETQYF. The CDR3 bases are TGCGCCAGCAGCTTGGTGACTAGCGGACCTCAAGAGACCCAGTACTTC.

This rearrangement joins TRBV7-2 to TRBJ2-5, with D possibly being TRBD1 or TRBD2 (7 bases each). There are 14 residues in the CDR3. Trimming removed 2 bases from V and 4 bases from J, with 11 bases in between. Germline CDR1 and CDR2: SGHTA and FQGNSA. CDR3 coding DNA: TGTGCCAGCAGCTTACAGGGGGGGCGAGAGACCCAGTACTTC. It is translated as CASSLQGGRETQYF.

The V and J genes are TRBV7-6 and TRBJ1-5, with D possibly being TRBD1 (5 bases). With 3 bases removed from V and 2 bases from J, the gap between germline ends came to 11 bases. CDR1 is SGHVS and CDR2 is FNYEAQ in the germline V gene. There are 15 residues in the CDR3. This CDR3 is CASSFGGTGNQPQHF. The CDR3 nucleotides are TGTGCCAGCAGCTTTGGGGGAACGGGCAATCAGCCCCAGCATTTT. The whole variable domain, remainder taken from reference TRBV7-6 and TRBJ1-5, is GAGVSQSPRYKVTKRGQDVALRCDPISGHVSLYWYRQALGQGPEFLTYFNYEAQQDKSGLPNDRFSAERPEGSISTLTIQRTEQRDSAMYRCASSFGGTGNQPQHFGDGTRLSIL.

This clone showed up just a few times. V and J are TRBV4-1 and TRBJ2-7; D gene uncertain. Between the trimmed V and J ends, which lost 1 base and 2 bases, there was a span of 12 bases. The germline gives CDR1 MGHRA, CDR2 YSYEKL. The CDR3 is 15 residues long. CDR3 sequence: CASSQVEGTAYEQYF. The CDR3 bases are TGCGCCAGCAGCCAAGTAGAAGGTACGGCCTACGAGCAGTACTTC.

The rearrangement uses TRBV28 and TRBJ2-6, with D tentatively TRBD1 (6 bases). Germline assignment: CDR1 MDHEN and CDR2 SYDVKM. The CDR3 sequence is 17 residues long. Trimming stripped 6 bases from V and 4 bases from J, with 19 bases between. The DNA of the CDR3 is TGTGCCAGCAGCCCCCGGGACATCCTTATCGGGGCCAACGTCCTGACTTTC. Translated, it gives CASSPRDILIGANVLTF.

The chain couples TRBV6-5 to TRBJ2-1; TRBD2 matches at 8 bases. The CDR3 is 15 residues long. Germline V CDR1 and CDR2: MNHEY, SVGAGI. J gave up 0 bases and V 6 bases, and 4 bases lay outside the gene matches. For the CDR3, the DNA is TGTGCCAGCAGGACCAGCGGGAGCTCCTACAATGAGCAGTTCTTC. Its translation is CASRTSGSSYNEQFF.

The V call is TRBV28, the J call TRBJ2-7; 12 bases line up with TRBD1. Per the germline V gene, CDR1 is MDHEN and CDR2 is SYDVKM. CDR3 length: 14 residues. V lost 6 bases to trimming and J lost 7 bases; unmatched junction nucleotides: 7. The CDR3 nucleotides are TGTGCCAGCAGGCTCCGGGACAGGGGGCGGGAGCAGTACTTC. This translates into CASRLRDRGREQYF.

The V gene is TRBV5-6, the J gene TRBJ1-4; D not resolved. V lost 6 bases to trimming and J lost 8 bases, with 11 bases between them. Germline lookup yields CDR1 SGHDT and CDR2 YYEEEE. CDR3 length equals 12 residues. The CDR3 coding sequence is TGTGCCAGCACTGCCTTTGGGGAAAAACTGTTTTTT. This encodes CASTAFGEKLFF.